The 28 T cell receptor beta chains presented below share a single source sample, sequenced in a study of OX40 agonist ivuxolimab in advanced cancers. The method was immunoSEQ multiplex PCR; TCRdb's version includes in-frame clones alone and lacks a portion of them. Counted here are about 89,000 clones, roughly 91% occurring once; the ten biggest clones make up 0.71%. The specimen comprised CD4+ or CD8+ T cells sorted from blood, sampled in a trial of the OX40 agonist ivuxolimab. The receptor set was obtained from an adult with an advanced solid tumor such as melanoma, head and neck, liver or kidney cancer.

This chain connects TRBV7-2 to TRBJ2-7, with 10 bases fitting TRBD1. The CDR3 is 15 amino acids. J was trimmed by 3 bases and V by 5 bases; bases with no gene match: 7. From germline, CDR1 is SGHTA and CDR2 FQGNSA. CDR3 DNA sequence: TGTGCCAGCAGCCACAGCCGGGACAGGGGCTACGAGCAGTACTTC. This sequence encodes CASSHSRDRGYEQYF.

The J gene is TRBJ2-3, the V gene TRBV29-1, with TRBD2 identical over 7 bases. The CDR3 contains 14 residues. V shed 4 bases and J 3 bases; nucleotides not matched to a gene: 7. Germline V gene data show CDR1 as SQVTM and CDR2 as ANQGSEA. CDR3 residues: CSVVGRGGTDTQYF. CDR3 DNA sequence: TGCAGCGTTGTCGGTAGGGGAGGGACAGATACGCAGTATTTT.

This chain connects TRBV6-5 to TRBJ2-7, with D unclear. The CDR3 runs 16 residues. Germline V lookup: CDR1 MNHEY, CDR2 SVGAGI. Trimming took 0 bases from V and 0 from J, leaving 12 bases between them. Here the CDR3 DNA reads TGTGCCAGCAGTTACTCAGGAGATTACAGCTCCTACGAGCAGTACTTC. Protein sequence: CASSYSGDYSSYEQYF.

Remarks on this clone: A junction boundary mismatches the germline segment, possibly from a read error. The chain couples TRBV6-1 to TRBJ1-4; 10 bases agree with TRBD1. This CDR3 comprises 18 residues. The germline V gene encodes CDR1 MNHNS and CDR2 SASEGT. CDR3: CASSDGIPGQGSNEKLFF. In DNA form, the CDR3 reads TGTGCCAGCAGTGATGGTATCCCGGGACAGGGGTCTAACGAAAAACTGTTTTTT.

V gene TRBV10-3 combines with J gene TRBJ2-5, with D possibly matching TRBD1 (6 bases). V was cut by 6 bases and J by 3 bases, with 11 bases left in between. Germline CDR1 and CDR2: ENHRY and SYGVKD. This CDR3 is 13 amino acids long. Here the CDR3 reads CAIRAAGEETQYF. Written as DNA, the CDR3 is TGTGCCATCAGAGCCGCAGGGGAAGAGACCCAGTACTTC.

The V gene is TRBV6-1, the J gene TRBJ2-6, with D perhaps assigned TRBD1 or TRBD2 (5 bases each). Trimming cost V 7 bases and J 4 bases, with 11 bases left between them. The CDR3 covers 14 residues. Germline loops: CDR1 MNHNS, CDR2 SASEGT. The chain's CDR3 is CASNRGGGANVLTF. The CDR3 coding sequence is TGTGCCAGCAATCGGGGCGGCGGGGCCAACGTCCTGACTTTC.

This chain joins TRBV19 and TRBJ2-1; D is possibly TRBD2 (5 bases). Germline V gene data show CDR1 as LNHDA and CDR2 as SQIVND (reference sequence). The CDR3 is made up of 13 amino acids. Deletions cut 10 bases from V and 1 base from J, with 11 bases between. The CDR3 nucleotides read TGTGCCACACTGGACTTGTCCTACAATGAGCAGTTCTTC. Translation gives CATLDLSYNEQFF.

This clone has just one count. The rearrangement links TRBV7-8 to TRBJ2-5, with TRBD1 matching 10 bases. V was pared by 3 bases and J by 3 bases, with 4 bases of the junction left unmatched. CDR1 is SGHVS and CDR2 is FQNEAQ in the germline V gene. This CDR3 contains 15 residues. CDR3 loop: CASSFGTGAEETQYF. CDR3 DNA: TGTGCCAGCAGCTTCGGGACAGGGGCAGAAGAGACCCAGTACTTC.

There are a few counts of this clone. The chain employs TRBV12-5 and TRBJ1-2, with D tentatively TRBD1 (6 bases). The V and J ends lost 7 bases and 4 bases respectively, with 13 bases between them. CDR1 LGHNT and CDR2 FRNRAP come from the germline V gene. The length of the CDR3 is 13 residues. The CDR3 DNA sequence: TGTGCTAGTGCCCTCGGACAGACCTATGGCTACACCTTC. Translation: CASALGQTYGYTF. Looking up the rest from reference TRBV12-5 and TRBJ1-2 gives the full variable domain: DARVTQTPRHKVTEMGQEVTMRCQPILGHNTVFWYRQTMMQGLELLAYFRNRAPLDDSGMPKDRFSAEMPDATLATLKIQPSEPRDSAVYFCASALGQTYGYTFGSGTRLTVV.

The J gene is TRBJ2-4, the V gene TRBV28, with no clear D. Germline assignment: CDR1 MDHEN and CDR2 SYDVKM. CDR3 length: 14 amino acids. With 2 bases removed from V and 7 bases from J, the gap between germline ends came to 12 bases. The chain's CDR3 is CASSLPGTWNIQYF. The CDR3, as DNA: TGTGCCAGCAGTTTACCGGGTACCTGGAACATTCAGTACTTC.

The chain links TRBV7-3 to TRBJ2-7; TRBD2 is a possible D gene (6 bases). The V gene lost 5 bases and the J gene lost 3 bases, with 17 bases spanning the gap. This CDR3 has 15 amino acids. Germline CDR1 reads SGHTA; CDR2 reads FQGTGA. The CDR3 nucleotides are TGTGCCAGCAGCGGCCCGGGACTGACGGGCTACGAGCAGTACTTC. This codes for CASSGPGLTGYEQYF.

The chain carries TRBV2 and TRBJ2-5; the D gene is possibly TRBD1 (5 bases). The V gene lost 5 bases and the J gene lost 1 base, with 11 bases spanning the gap. This CDR3 has 14 residues. Germline CDR1 SNHLY, CDR2 FYNNEI. The CDR3 sequence: CASSSDRAQETQYF. The DNA of the CDR3 is TGTGCCAGCAGTTCCGACAGAGCCCAAGAGACCCAGTACTTC.

This clone was observed once. J is TRBJ2-3 and V is TRBV11-2; a possible D gene is TRBD1 (7 bases). Germline values: CDR1 SGHAT, CDR2 FQNNGV. CDR3 length equals 15 residues. Trimming removed 1 base from V and 1 base from J, with 9 bases in between. As DNA, the CDR3 is TGTGCCAGCAGCTTAGCCAGGGGGGGCACAGATACGCAGTATTTT. It yields the protein CASSLARGGTDTQYF.

The chain carries TRBV18 and TRBJ2-3; 14 nucleotides match TRBD2. Germline V CDR1 and CDR2: KGHSH, LQKENI. The CDR3 has 18 amino acids. V shed 8 bases, J shed 3 bases, and the junction held 13 bases outside the gene matches. The CDR3 coding sequence is TGTGCCAGCCCCAGGACTAGCGGGAGGAGTAGTAGAACAGATACGCAGTATTTT. Protein product: CASPRTSGRSSRTDTQYF.

This chain uses TRBV19 with TRBJ2-2; TRBD2 agrees at 7 bases. The germline CDR1 and CDR2 sequences are LNHDA and SQIVND (reference sequence). The CDR3 loop spans 13 amino acids. The junction had 4 bases not matched to a gene; V was cut back by 6 bases and J by 6 bases. CDR3 sequence (DNA): TGTGCCAGTAGGGGAGGGCACCCCGGGGAGCTGTTTTTT. Translated: CASRGGHPGELFF.

The V gene is TRBV6-1, the J gene TRBJ1-3, with D uncertain. CDR1 and CDR2 (germline): MNHNS, SASEGT. This CDR3 is 12 amino acids long. V lost 8 bases to trimming and J lost 4 bases, with 9 bases between them. The DNA of the CDR3 is TGTGCCAGCCGTGCGCCCGGAAACACCATATATTTT. Its protein is CASRAPGNTIYF.

The gene calls are TRBV5-1 and TRBJ2-5; no reliable D call. Germline lookup yields CDR1 SGHRS and CDR2 YFSETQ. The CDR3 is 13 residues long. Trimming pared 4 bases from V and 5 bases from J, leaving 12 bases between. DNA of the CDR3: TGCGCCAGCAGCCCCCTACCGTCGGAGACCCAGTACTTC. Amino acid sequence: CASSPLPSETQYF.

V and J are TRBV11-1 and TRBJ1-1; a possible D gene is TRBD1 (6 bases). The CDR3 extends over 12 amino acids. The V gene lost 4 bases and the J gene lost 7 bases, with 10 bases spanning the gap. Germline loops: CDR1 SGHAT, CDR2 FQDESV (reference sequence). CDR3 bases: TGTGCCAGCAGCTCCCCAGGGGTTGAAGCTTTCTTT. Protein product: CASSSPGVEAFF.

The sample holds a few counts of this clone. The rearrangement uses TRBV27 and TRBJ2-7; no definite D call. Germline V gives CDR1 MNHEY, CDR2 SMNVEV (reference sequence). This CDR3 has 12 amino acids. Trimming pared 3 bases from V and 5 bases from J, leaving 8 bases between. The CDR3 reads CASSFVGHEQYF. The CDR3 nucleotides read TGTGCCAGCAGTTTTGTAGGCCACGAGCAGTACTTC.

J is TRBJ2-5 and V is TRBV10-3, with 8 positions matching TRBD1. Germline V gene lookup returns CDR1 ENHRY and CDR2 SYGVKD. Trimming cost V 6 bases and J 5 bases; bases outside gene matches: 11. The CDR3 runs to 15 residues. The CDR3 sequence is CAIRADRVTGETQYF. DNA of the CDR3: TGTGCCATCAGAGCGGACAGGGTGACAGGGGAGACCCAGTACTTC.

The genes are TRBV28 and TRBJ2-7; 10 bases are a match to TRBD1. This CDR3 is 15 amino acids long. Germline CDR1 and CDR2: MDHEN and SYDVKM. The ends lost 5 bases at V and 4 bases at J; junction bases unmatched: 8. DNA for the CDR3: TGTGCCAGCAGTCGAAGACAGGGGGCTTATTACGAGCAGTACTTC. It specifies CASSRRQGAYYEQYF.

This chain links TRBV2 with TRBJ2-1; 16 nucleotides line up with TRBD2. From germline, CDR1 is SNHLY and CDR2 FYNNEI. Trimming cost V 3 bases and J 8 bases; bases outside gene matches: 7. The CDR3 extends over 17 amino acids. The DNA of the CDR3 is TGTGCCAGCAGTGATCCCGGGACTAGCGGGAGGGCCGATGAGCAGTTCTTC. The encoded protein is CASSDPGTSGRADEQFF.

This rearrangement joins TRBV2 to TRBJ1-2, with TRBD1 as a possible D gene (6 bases). The V and J ends lost 7 bases and 7 bases respectively, with 10 bases between them. Germline V gene data show CDR1 as SNHLY and CDR2 as FYNNEI. This CDR3 has 11 amino acids. This chain's CDR3 is CASTEGGGYTF. Written as DNA, the CDR3 is TGTGCCAGCACCGAAGGGGGTGGCTACACCTTC.

The genes are TRBV27 and TRBJ1-2, with D tentatively TRBD1 (5 bases). Between the trimmed V and J ends, which lost 6 bases and 8 bases, there was a span of 19 bases. The CDR3 has 14 amino acids. CDR1 MNHEY and CDR2 SMNVEV come from the germline V gene (reference sequence). The chain's CDR3 is CASSFGTAPRGYTF. DNA of the CDR3: TGTGCCAGCAGCTTCGGGACCGCGCCGCGGGGCTACACCTTC.

The chain employs TRBV14 and TRBJ2-5; the match to TRBD2 covers 10 bases. The junction had 10 bases not matched to a gene; V was cut back by 0 bases and J by 9 bases. The CDR3 runs to 16 residues. Germline V lookup: CDR1 SGHDN, CDR2 FVKESK. The CDR3 coding sequence is TGTGCCAGCAGCCAAGAGGTGCCTAGCGGGAGAAGGTCCCAGTACTTC. Encoded protein: CASSQEVPSGRRSQYF. The whole variable domain, filled in from reference TRBV14 and TRBJ2-5, reads EAGVTQFPSHSVIEKGQTVTLRCDPISGHDNLYWYRRVMGKEIKFLLHFVKESKQDESGMPNNRFLAERTGGTYSTLKVQPAELEDSGVYFCASSQEVPSGRRSQYFGPGTRLLVL.

This clone was seen just once. The chain joins TRBV19 to TRBJ2-1, with D uncertain. Germline V gene lookup returns CDR1 LNHDA and CDR2 SQIVND (reference sequence). This CDR3 has 18 amino acids. Trimming pared 0 bases from V and 1 base from J, leaving 16 bases between. The CDR3 DNA follows: TGTGCCAGTAGTATAGACCCACCCGCCGGAAGTTCCTACAATGAGCAGTTCTTC. As protein: CASSIDPPAGSSYNEQFF.

This chain links TRBV2 with TRBJ2-1, with D hard to call. The CDR3 is 11 residues long. Germline CDR1 and CDR2: SNHLY and FYNNEI. Trimming removed 5 bases at V and 9 bases at J, with 8 bases between. Here the CDR3 reads CASSQITEQFF. CDR3 DNA sequence: TGTGCCAGCAGTCAAATCACTGAGCAGTTCTTC. Full variable domain (missing parts from reference TRBV2 and TRBJ2-1): EPEVTQTPSHQVTQMGQEVILRCVPISNHLYFYWYRQILGQKVEFLVSFYNNEISEKSEIFDDQFSVERPDGSNFTLKIRSTKLEDSAMYFCASSQITEQFFGPGTRLTVL.

The chain uses TRBV7-9 and TRBJ2-3; D is possibly TRBD2 (6 bases). CDR1 is SEHNR and CDR2 is FQNEAQ in the germline V gene (reference sequence). Between the trimmed V and J ends, which lost 1 base and 11 bases, there was a span of 13 bases. The CDR3 contains 13 residues. In DNA, the CDR3 is TGTGCCAGCAGCTTAGGGGAGGCAGGTCAGCAGTATTTT. Amino acid sequence: CASSLGEAGQQYF.